This TCR beta chain was captured by sequencing in a study of shared clonotypes between healthy human individuals (dated by TCRdb to the early 2020s). Describing the broader study: Three men and two women, aged 18 to 49 years, made up the cohort. For each donor, CD4 naive and CD4 memory were each given three plates, CD8 naive was given two plates, and CD8 memory was given one plate. Blood TCR repertoires of roughly five healthy adults were deeply sequenced to estimate repertoire size and the extent of clonotype sharing between individuals. Different laboratories and diverse techniques were used to prepare libraries and sequence TCR repertoires, to increase sequencing depth and limit assay-specific biases. Between about 0.8 and 9 billion PBMCs per donor were obtained by leukapheresis. Points the paper makes about the study in general: Clonotypes shared by all four sorted-subset donors showed higher generation probabilities than non-shared clonotypes. Because the study included a small number of donors, the genetic and exposure-history diversity represented was limited. Sampling was limited to blood, and TCR repertoires in tissue likely differ from TCR repertoires in blood. Even with the large sequencing depth, rarefaction of the sorted-subset datasets indicated that sequencing was incomplete. Sharing across several donors was observed for about 4.8% of naive CD4, over 3% of naive CD8, 2.3% of memory CD4, and about 0.4% of memory CD8 clonotypes. Based on pairwise subsampling, the degree of clonotype sharing among donors was expected to be affected by sequencing depth. Naive subsets generally had larger estimated clonotype richness than memory subsets.

CDR1 and CDR2 (MNHEY, SMNVEV) derive from the germline V gene (reference sequence). Its CDR3 holds 12 amino acids, cysteine through phenylalanine. Just the 36-base CDR3 DNA is kept, in frame starting at base 1. V lost 6 bases and J lost 6 bases; the stretch between them is 12 bases long. Healthy HIV-negative adults with no recently reported acute infections or vaccinations were included as donors. Every donor was a Caucasian adult residing in Nashville, Tennessee, USA. CD4+ T cells were enriched by magnetic negative selection; naive cells were then positively selected on CD45RA, and the negative fraction formed the memory subset. Blood was collected by leukapheresis, and PBMCs were isolated by Ficoll-Histopaque density gradient centrifugation and then cryopreserved in liquid nitrogen vapor phase. Purity and quantity of every magnetically sorted T cell population were checked by analytical flow cytometry. Genomic DNA was isolated from each sorted fraction and quantified by UV absorbance on a Nanodrop 2000c.

Notes on this clone: It has no known antigen specificity. Base qualities are missing; no much larger clone stands one base away.

Using the deep immunoSEQ assay, TCR CDR3 regions were amplified from genomic DNA by multiplex PCR. Extracted genomic DNA from each cell subset was distributed evenly across all wells of several immunoSEQ 96-well plates, and each plate was treated as a replicate. For sorted subsets, 200 to 250 ng of genomic DNA, equivalent to 25,000 to 35,000 T cell genomes, went into each replicate PCR. Purified libraries were quantified with a Qubit 3.0 fluorometer, sized on a Bioanalyzer 2100, and re-quantified with the KAPA Library Quantification kit. A separate single-read 150-cycle Illumina NextSeq 550 flow cell was used to sequence each immunoSEQ 96-well plate. As for the authors' bioinformatics: Because the immunoSEQ output held only junctional sequences and lacked quality scores, the filtering could not match the filtering applied to full-length reads. To assign V/J genes and CDR3, sequences were annotated against IMGT germline references using PyIR, a Python wrapper for IgBLAST v1.9. Reads were removed for weak V/J assignments (E-value above 1e-6), missing CDR3, stop codons, out-of-frame junctions, or ambiguous translated residues. V3J clonotypes were defined as sequences sharing an identical inferred V gene, J gene, and CDR3 amino acid sequence. To compute the percentage overlap between repertoires, the number of shared unique clonotypes was divided by the size of the smaller repertoire. RTK rarefaction, the Chao1 estimator, and Recon v2.1 estimates of unobserved clonotypes were used to assess repertoire richness. For all TCRbeta clonotypes obtained by the gDNA method from four donors, generation probabilities were computed with OLGA. TCRdb re-hosts the immuneACCESS table, in-frame sequences only. Its copies lack some clones; in the studies checked, an unresolved V gene accounts for under half of them, and the cause for the rest is not known. The DNA was the basis for D and trimming; V, J and clone size are from that table. The sample table shows about 2.4 million clones, and approximately 92% are seen once. The ten largest account for 0.13% to 0.15% of the sample.

The specimen was naive CD4+ T cells sorted from blood. Interpreted using the paper, the cell subset or site label stands for: CD45RA+ positively selected. The chain uses TRBV27 and TRBJ2-7; TRBD2 is a possible D gene, resting on 5 matching bases. The clonotype comes from a man aged 18 to 30 in good health. Here is the DNA: TGTGCCAGCAGCCGACTATCCGGCGAGCAGTACTTC. This sequence encodes CASSRLSGEQYF.